These 6 T cell receptor beta chains originate from one sample sequenced in a study of blood T cell repertoires in COVID-19. Generated by immunoSEQ multiplex PCR, the TCRdb table keeps only in-frame clones and is missing some. The table shows some 69,000 clones, with about nine tenths occurring only once. The sequenced material came from peripheral blood. The receptors were sampled from a man aged 50 or older with COVID-19, enrolled during active disease.

The V call is TRBV7-2, the J call TRBJ1-5; maybe TRBD1 (5 bases). CDR1 is SGHTA and CDR2 is FQGNSA in the germline V gene. This CDR3 contains 16 residues. Trimming cost V 5 bases and J 3 bases, with 17 bases left between them. For the CDR3, the DNA is TGTGCCAGCAGCCTAATGTCGGCAGGGCTCAATCAGCCCCAGCATTTT. Amino acid sequence: CASSLMSAGLNQPQHF.

This chain uses TRBV20-1 with TRBJ1-4; D is ambiguous. The V end lost 1 base, the J end lost 7 bases, and 4 bases lay between the germline ends. CDR1 and CDR2 from the germline V gene are DFQATT and SNEGSKA (reference sequence). The CDR3 runs 11 residues. CDR3 in DNA: TGCAGTGCTAGAGGCGTTGAAAAACTGTTTTTT. Translating it yields CSARGVEKLFF.

The CDR3 region is CASSGTSGSTDEQYF. The CDR3 DNA reads as TGTGCCAGCAGCGGCACTAGCGGGAGTACCGACGAGCAGTACTTC. V is TRBV9 and J is TRBJ2-7, with 11 bases that match TRBD2. Germline lookup yields CDR1 SGDLS and CDR2 YYNGEE. V lost 3 bases and J lost 5; bases outside the gene matches: 7. The CDR3 contains 15 residues.

This rearrangement joins TRBV6-2 or TRBV6-3 to TRBJ2-1, with D possibly matching TRBD1 (7 bases). V lost 5 bases and J 9 bases, leaving 23 bases between the germline ends. CDR1 and CDR2 from the germline V gene are MNHEY and SVGEGT. The CDR3 sequence is 16 residues long. The chain's CDR3 is CASSITSPSAGGEQFF. The CDR3 nucleotides are TGTGCCAGCAGTATCACGTCCCCTAGCGCAGGGGGTGAGCAGTTCTTC.

This sequence joins TRBV5-1 and TRBJ2-5; TRBD1 matches at 11 bases. The CDR3 has 14 residues. CDR1 and CDR2 from the germline V gene are SGHRS and YFSETQ. V lost 4 bases to trimming and J lost 4 bases; unmatched junction nucleotides: 3. CDR3 region: CASSGGTGGETQYF. In DNA, the CDR3 is TGCGCCAGCAGCGGAGGGACAGGGGGAGAGACCCAGTACTTC.

The chain combines TRBV28 with TRBJ2-7, with 12 nucleotides matching TRBD1. V shed 1 base and J 5 bases; nucleotides not matched to a gene: 6. The germline gives CDR1 MDHEN, CDR2 SYDVKM. CDR3 size: 16 residues. CDR3: CASSLLPGQGANEQYF. In DNA, the CDR3 is TGTGCCAGCAGTTTATTACCGGGACAGGGGGCCAACGAGCAGTACTTC.